The present TCR beta chain was sequenced within a study of cytomegalovirus exposure and HLA in healthy donors. Study-wide findings and caveats: What TCR beta sequences reportedly achieved was accurate prediction of HLA-A and HLA-B alleles in most subjects. Certain indistinguishable V segments, among them TRBV6-2 and TRBV6-3, were excluded.

Concerning this clone itself: What it binds is unknown. The germline gene is not matched at one end of the junction; a read error may be the cause.

60 Vbeta and 13 Jbeta primers were used in PCR. Some clones are missing from TCRdb's copy, which holds only in-frame ones; the method was immunoSEQ multiplex PCR. The sample yields roughly 100,000 clones, less than 85% seen once. There are 13 residues in the CDR3. Germline V gives CDR1 SEHNR, CDR2 FQNEAQ (reference sequence). This clonotype was sampled from a man aged 60 to 75 in good health and CMV-seronegative. The sample comprised PBMCs. The chain recombines TRBV7-9 with TRBJ1-6; maybe TRBD1 (5 bases). The CDR3 bases are TGTTCCAGCAGCTTAGATCAGGGTTACCCCCTCCACTTT. Protein product: CSSSLDQGYPLHF.